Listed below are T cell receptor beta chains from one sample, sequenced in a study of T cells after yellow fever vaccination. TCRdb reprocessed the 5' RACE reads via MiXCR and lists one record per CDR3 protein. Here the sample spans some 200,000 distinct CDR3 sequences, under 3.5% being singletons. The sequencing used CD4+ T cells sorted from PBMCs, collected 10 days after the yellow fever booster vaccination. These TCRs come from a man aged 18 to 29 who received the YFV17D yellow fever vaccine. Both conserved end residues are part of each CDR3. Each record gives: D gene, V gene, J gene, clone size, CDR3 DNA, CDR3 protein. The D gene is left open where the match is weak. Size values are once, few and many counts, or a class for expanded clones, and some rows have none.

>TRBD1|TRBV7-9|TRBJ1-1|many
TGTGCCAGCAGCCGACAGGGTGAAGCTTTCTTT
CASSRQGEAFF
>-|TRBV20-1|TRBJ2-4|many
TGCAGTGCTAGTCGCGGGGCCAAAAACATTCAGTACTTC
CSASRGAKNIQYF
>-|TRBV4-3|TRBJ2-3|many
TGCGCCAGCAGCCAAGATGTCCTCACAGATACGCAGTATTTT
CASSQDVLTDTQYF
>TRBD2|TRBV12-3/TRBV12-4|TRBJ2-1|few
TGTGCCAGCAGTTCTAAACTAGCGGGGTGGAATGAGCAGTTCTTC
CASSSKLAGWNEQFF
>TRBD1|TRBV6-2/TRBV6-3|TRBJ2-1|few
TGTGCCAGCCCTTGGGGACAGAGATACAATGAGCAGTTCTTC
CASPWGQRYNEQFF
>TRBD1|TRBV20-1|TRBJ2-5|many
TGCAGTGCTGATCCGGGACAGGGGGAGACCCAGTACTTC
CSADPGQGETQYF
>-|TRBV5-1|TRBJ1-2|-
TGCGCCAGCAGCTTCGCCCAGGGTGTTTCTGGCTACACCTTC
CASSFAQGVSGYTF
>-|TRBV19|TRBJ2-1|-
TGTGCCAGTAGTATAGATTTTGCCCGTCCAGGGCACAATGAGCAGTTCTTC
CASSIDFARPGHNEQFF
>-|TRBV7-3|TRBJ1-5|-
TGTGCCAGCAGCCTGGACTCTGATCAGCCCCAGCATTTT
CASSLDSDQPQHF
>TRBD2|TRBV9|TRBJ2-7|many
TGTGCCAGCAGCTCGCGGGGGTTCTCCTACGAGCAGTACTTC
CASSSRGFSYEQYF
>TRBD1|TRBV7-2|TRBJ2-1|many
TGTGCCAGCAACCCGAGGGGGCACAGGGGTAGCTCCTACAATGAGCAGTTCTTC
CASNPRGHRGSSYNEQFF
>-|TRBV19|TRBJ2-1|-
TGTGCCTCCGTAGGGTACTCCTTCAATGAGGAGTTCTTC
CASVGYSFNEEFF
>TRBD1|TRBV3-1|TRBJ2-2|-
TGTGCCAGCAGTCCCCGGGACAGATACACCGGGGAGCTGTTTTTT
CASSPRDRYTGELFF
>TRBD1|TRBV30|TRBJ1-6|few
TGTGCCTGGAGTGCGGGACAGTTCCTTTATAATTCACCCCTCCACTTT
CAWSAGQFLYNSPLHF
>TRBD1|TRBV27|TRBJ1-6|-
TGTGCCAGCAGTCCCCGGACAGGGGCACCTAATTCACCCCTCCACTTT
CASSPRTGAPNSPLHF
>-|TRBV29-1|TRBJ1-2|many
TGCAGCGTTGAAGACCCCCGACTTTCCCTCTATGGCTACACCTTC
CSVEDPRLSLYGYTF
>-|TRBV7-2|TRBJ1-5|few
TGTGCCAGCAGGTTGGACCGAAATCAGCCCCAGCATTTT
CASRLDRNQPQHF
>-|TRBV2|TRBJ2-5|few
TGTGCCAGCTCGGCTGGGCAGACCCAGTACTTC
CASSAGQTQYF
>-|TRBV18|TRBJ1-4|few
TGTGCCAGCTCACCACGGGCATCAACTAATGAAAAACTGTTTTTT
CASSPRASTNEKLFF
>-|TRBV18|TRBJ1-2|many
TGTGCCAGCTCTCCCGGAAATCTGGGCTACTATGGCTACACCTTC
CASSPGNLGYYGYTF
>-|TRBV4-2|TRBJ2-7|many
TGTGCCAGCAGCCAAGAGAGAAGGGGAGTGCGGGTCGAGCAGTACTTC
CASSQERRGVRVEQYF
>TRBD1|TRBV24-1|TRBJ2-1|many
TGTGCCACCAGTGACGACAGGGGGGGCTCCTACAATGAGCAGTTCTTC
CATSDDRGGSYNEQFF
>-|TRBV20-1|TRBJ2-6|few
TGCAGTGCTAGAGATTCGGGTATACTATCTGGGGCCAACGTCCTGACTTTC
CSARDSGILSGANVLTF
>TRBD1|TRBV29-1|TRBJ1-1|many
TGCAGCGCCCGACAGGGTGTAGACACTGAAGCTTTCTTT
CSARQGVDTEAFF
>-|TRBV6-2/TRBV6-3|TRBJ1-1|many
TGTGCCAGCAGTCCCTTGGCAGGGAGTGGCACTGAAGCTTTCTTT
CASSPLAGSGTEAFF
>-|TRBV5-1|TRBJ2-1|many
TGCGCCAGCAGCTGGGACTGGAGTCGGGACAATGAGCAGTTCTTC
CASSWDWSRDNEQFF
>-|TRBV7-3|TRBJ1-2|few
TGTGCCAGCAGCTTATGGGACGGCTATGGCTACACCTTC
CASSLWDGYGYTF
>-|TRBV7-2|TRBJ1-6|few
TGTGCCAGCAGCTCCGACCCAGGGAAGGCCCTCCACTTT
CASSSDPGKALHF
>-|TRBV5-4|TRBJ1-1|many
TGTGCCAGCAGCTTTACAGGGCCTAACACTGAAGCTTTCTTT
CASSFTGPNTEAFF
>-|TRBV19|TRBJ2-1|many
TGTGCCAGTAGTATAGCCCCAACGAAGGGTAATGAGCAGTTCTTC
CASSIAPTKGNEQFF
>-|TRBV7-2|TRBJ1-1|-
TGTGCCAGCAGCTTAGACGGAGGTCGACTAGGCACTGAAGCTTTCTTT
CASSLDGGRLGTEAFF
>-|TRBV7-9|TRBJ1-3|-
TGTGCCAGCAGCTTCCGCGGACATCTCTCTGGAAACACCATATATTTT
CASSFRGHLSGNTIYF
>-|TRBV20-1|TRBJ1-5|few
TGCAGTGCCGTCCGGGACAGCAATCAGCCCCAGCATTTT
CSAVRDSNQPQHF
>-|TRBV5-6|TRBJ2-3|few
TGTGCCAGCAGCCTCATGCGTCGCACAGATACGCAGTATTTT
CASSLMRRTDTQYF
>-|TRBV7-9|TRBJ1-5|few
TGTGCCAGCAGCTTAGCTGACCAGCCCCAGCATTTT
CASSLADQPQHF
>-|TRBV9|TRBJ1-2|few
TGTGCCAGCAGCGCTTCGGGACGGGGTAACTATGGCTACACCTTC
CASSASGRGNYGYTF
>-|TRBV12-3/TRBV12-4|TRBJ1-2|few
TGTGCCAGCAGTTCTGGGCGGAAAAGGGACTACACCTTC
CASSSGRKRDYTF
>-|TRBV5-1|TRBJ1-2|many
TGCGCCAGCAGCTTGGGCCTAGGGAGCCATGGCTACACCTTC
CASSLGLGSHGYTF
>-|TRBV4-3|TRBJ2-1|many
TGCGCCAGCAGCCCACAGCCGTACAATGAGCAGTTCTTC
CASSPQPYNEQFF
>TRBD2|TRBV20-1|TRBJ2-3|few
TGCAGTGCTAGACGAGCTAGCGGGGGGGCCACAGATACGCAGTATTTT
CSARRASGGATDTQYF
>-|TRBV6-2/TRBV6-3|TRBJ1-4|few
TGTGCCAGCAGTTACTCGCCGGTGGACTCTGCAACTAATGAAAAACTGTTTTTT
CASSYSPVDSATNEKLFF
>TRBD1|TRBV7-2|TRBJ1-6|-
TGTGCCAGCAGCCAAACCGGGACAGGGGAATCACCCCTCCACTTT
CASSQTGTGESPLHF
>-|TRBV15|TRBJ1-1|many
TGTGCCACCGCGAGAGACGGGACGGGGAACACTGAAGCTTTCTTT
CATARDGTGNTEAFF
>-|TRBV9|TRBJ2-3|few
TGTGCCAGCAGCGTAGAACCCCAAGATACGCAGTATTTT
CASSVEPQDTQYF
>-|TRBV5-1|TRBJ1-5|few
TGCGCCAGCAGCTTGGCTGGGATAGAGGCTCAGCCCCAGCATTTT
CASSLAGIEAQPQHF
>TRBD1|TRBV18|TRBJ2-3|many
TGTGCCAGCTCACCACCGGCAGGGGGAACAGATACGCAGTATTTT
CASSPPAGGTDTQYF
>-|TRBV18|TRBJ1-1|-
TGTGCCAGCTCACGACAGTATAAGAACACTGAAGCTTTCTTT
CASSRQYKNTEAFF
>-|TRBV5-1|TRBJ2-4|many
TGCGCCAGCAGCTTGGTTTTGGGGCAGTCCTTGTACTTC
CASSLVLGQSLYF
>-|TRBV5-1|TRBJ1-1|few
TGCGCCAGCAGCTTGACATCGAACACTGAAGCTTTCTTT
CASSLTSNTEAFF
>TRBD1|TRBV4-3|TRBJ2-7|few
TGCGCCAGCAGCTACACACTCCGGGACAGGGGCTTCTACGAGCAGTACTTC
CASSYTLRDRGFYEQYF
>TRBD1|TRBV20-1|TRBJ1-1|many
TGCAGTGCCCGCAGTGACAGGGACACTGAAGCTTTCTTT
CSARSDRDTEAFF
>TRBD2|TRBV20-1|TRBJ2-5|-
TGCAGTGCTAGAGGGACTAGCGGGCGACACCAAGAGACCCAGTACTTC
CSARGTSGRHQETQYF
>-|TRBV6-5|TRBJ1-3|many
TGTGCCAGCAGTTATCAGAGCTCTGGAAACACCATATATTTT
CASSYQSSGNTIYF